This T cell receptor beta chain is from a study of shared clonotypes between healthy human individuals. Study results and caveats: Generation probabilities of non-shared clonotypes were lower (relative to those shared by all four donors).

Original handling: With immunoSEQ giving junction-only sequences and no quality scores, filtering differed. Only in-frame clones appear in the TCRdb table, and some are missing; sequencing was by immunoSEQ multiplex PCR. The DNA gave D and trimming, while V, J and clone size come from that table. Seen here are 1,500,000 or so clones, 97% to 99% observed once, and the top ten hold 0.3% to 0.45%. As to this clone: The antigen is unknown.

Investigators divided CD4+ cells into CD45RA+ naive and CD45RA-negative memory subsets. This TCR was sampled from a man in his thirties or forties in good health. Sequences were obtained from naive CD4+ T cells sorted from blood. The sample's subset: CD45RA+ positively selected.

CDR3 DNA: TGTGCCAGCAGTTACCCTAGCGGCCCATCCAACGAGCAGTACTTC. The encoded protein is CASSYPSGPSNEQYF. V gene TRBV5-6 combines with J gene TRBJ2-7, with TRBD2 matching 7 bases. V was clipped by 5 bases and J by 5 bases; unmatched bases: 13. This CDR3 region has 15 residues. Germline-derived CDR1 and CDR2 are SGHDT and YYEEEE.